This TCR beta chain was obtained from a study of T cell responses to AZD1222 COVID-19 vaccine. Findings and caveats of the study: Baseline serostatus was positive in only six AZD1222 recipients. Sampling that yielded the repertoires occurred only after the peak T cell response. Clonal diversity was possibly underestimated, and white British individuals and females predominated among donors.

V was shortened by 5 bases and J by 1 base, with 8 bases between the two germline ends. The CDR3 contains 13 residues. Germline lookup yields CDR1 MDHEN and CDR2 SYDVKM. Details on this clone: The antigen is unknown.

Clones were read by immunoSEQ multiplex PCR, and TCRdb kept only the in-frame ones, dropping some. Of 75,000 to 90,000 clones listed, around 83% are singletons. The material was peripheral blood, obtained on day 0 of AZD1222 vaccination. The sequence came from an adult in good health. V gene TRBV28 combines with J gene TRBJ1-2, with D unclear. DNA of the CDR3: TGTGCCAGCAGTCTTAGCAGTAACTATGGCTACACCTTC. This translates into CASSLSSNYGYTF.